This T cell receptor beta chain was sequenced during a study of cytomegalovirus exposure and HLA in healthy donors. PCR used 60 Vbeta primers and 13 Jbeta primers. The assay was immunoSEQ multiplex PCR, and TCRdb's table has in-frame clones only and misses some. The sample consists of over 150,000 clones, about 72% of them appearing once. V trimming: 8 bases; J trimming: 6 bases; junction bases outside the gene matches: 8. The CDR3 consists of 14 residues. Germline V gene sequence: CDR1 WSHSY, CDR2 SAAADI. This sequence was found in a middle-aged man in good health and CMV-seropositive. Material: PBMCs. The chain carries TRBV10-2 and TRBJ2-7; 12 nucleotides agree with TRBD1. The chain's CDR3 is CASLTGTGGSEQYF. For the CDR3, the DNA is TGCGCCAGCCTAACCGGGACAGGGGGCAGCGAGCAGTACTTC.